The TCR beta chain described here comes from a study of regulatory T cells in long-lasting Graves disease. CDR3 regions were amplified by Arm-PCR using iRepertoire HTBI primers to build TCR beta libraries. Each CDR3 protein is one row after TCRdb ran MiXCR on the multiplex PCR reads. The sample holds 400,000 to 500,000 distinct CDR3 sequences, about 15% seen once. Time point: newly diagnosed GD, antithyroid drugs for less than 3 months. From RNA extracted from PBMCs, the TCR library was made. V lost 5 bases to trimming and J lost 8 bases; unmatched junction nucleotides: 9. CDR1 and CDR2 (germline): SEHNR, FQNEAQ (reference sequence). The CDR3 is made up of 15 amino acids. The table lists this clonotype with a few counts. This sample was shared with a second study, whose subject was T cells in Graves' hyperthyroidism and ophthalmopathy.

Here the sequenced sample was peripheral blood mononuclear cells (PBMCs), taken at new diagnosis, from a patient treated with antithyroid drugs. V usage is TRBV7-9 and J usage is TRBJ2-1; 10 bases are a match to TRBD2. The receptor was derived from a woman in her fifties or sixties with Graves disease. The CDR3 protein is CASSPLAGESDEQFF. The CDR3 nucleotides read TGTGCCAGCAGCCCCCTAGCGGGAGAGTCTGATGAGCAGTTCTTC. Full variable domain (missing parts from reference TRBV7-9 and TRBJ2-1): DTGVSQNPRHKITKRGQNVTFRCDPISEHNRLYWYRQTLGQGPEFLTYFQNEAQLEKSRLLSDRFSAERPKGSFSTLEIQRTEQGDSAMYLCASSPLAGESDEQFFGPGTRLTVL.